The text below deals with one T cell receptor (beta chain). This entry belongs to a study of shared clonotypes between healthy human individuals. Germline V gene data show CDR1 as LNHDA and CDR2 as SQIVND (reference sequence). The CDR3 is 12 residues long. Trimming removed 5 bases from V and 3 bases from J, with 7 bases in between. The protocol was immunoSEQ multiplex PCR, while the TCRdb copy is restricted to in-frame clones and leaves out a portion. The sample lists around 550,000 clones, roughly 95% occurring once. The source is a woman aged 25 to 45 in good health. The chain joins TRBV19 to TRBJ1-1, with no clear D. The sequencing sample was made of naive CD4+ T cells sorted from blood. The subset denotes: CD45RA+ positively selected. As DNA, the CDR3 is TGTGCCAGTAGTTGGGTAGACACTGAAGCTTTCTTT. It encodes CASSWVDTEAFF.